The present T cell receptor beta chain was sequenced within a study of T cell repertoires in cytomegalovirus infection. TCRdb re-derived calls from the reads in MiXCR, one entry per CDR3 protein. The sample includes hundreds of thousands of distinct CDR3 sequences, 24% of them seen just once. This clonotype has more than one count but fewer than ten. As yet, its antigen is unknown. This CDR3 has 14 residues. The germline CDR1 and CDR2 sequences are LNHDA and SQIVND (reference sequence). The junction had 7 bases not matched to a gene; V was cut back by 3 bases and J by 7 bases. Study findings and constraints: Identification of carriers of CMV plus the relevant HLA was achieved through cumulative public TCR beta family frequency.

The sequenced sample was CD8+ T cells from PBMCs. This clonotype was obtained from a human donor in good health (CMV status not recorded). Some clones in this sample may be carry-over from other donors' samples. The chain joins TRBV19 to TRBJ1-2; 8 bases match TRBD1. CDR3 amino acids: CASSITQGARGYTF. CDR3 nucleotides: TGTGCCAGTAGTATCACCCAGGGGGCGCGTGGCTACACCTTC.